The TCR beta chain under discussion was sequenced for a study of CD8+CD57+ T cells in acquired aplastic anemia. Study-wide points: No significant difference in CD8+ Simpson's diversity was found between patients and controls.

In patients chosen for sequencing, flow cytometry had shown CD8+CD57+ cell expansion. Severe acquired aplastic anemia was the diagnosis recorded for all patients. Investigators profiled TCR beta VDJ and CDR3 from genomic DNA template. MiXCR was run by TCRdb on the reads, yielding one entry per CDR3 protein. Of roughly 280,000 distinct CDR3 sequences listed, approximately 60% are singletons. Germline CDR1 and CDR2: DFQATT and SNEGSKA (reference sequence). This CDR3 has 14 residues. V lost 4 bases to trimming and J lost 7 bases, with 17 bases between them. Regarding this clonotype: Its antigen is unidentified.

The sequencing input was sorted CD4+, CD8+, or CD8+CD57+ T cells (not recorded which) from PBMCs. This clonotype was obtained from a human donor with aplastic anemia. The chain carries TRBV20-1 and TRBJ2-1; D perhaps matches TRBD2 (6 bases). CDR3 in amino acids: CSANTGGPGNEQFF. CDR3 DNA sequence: TGCAGTGCTAACACCGGGGGTCCCGGGAATGAGCAGTTCTTC.